This T cell receptor (beta chain) was recorded in a study of cytomegalovirus exposure and HLA in healthy donors. Across the whole study: Within the Caucasian-associated ancestry cluster were 65% to 85% of the 300 to 450 genotyped donors.

It was with 60 Vbeta and 13 Jbeta primers that the PCR ran. Assay: immunoSEQ multiplex PCR; the TCRdb copy retains only in-frame clones and omits some. The sample has about 150,000 clones; roughly 84% are singletons. The V gene's germline CDR1 is SGHTS and CDR2 YDEGEE. With V trimmed by 3 bases and J by 5 bases, 10 bases remained unmatched. This CDR3 spans 15 amino acids. Study findings and constraints: There were 160 or so TCR beta chains listed as cytomegalovirus-associated. Among TCR beta chains of equal frequency, HLA-associated ones were more clonally expanded in a later analysis. Analyzed later, most CMV-associated TCR beta chains appeared HLA-restricted.

With respect to this clone: Its matching antigen is unknown.

This chain uses TRBV5-8 with TRBJ2-7; 8 nucleotides match TRBD2. This sequence was found in a man in his late teens or twenties in good health and CMV-seronegative. Material: PBMCs. CDR3: CASSSGLGVFNEQYF. CDR3 in DNA: TGTGCCAGCAGCTCGGGACTAGGCGTTTTCAACGAGCAGTACTTC.